This TCR beta chain was recorded in a study of CD8 T cell repertoires and HIV-1 epitope variants. Study-wide context: Each of Twenty-five Gag and Nef epitope peptides stimulated a separate culture. Controls were a CMV, EBV and flu peptide pool, Ebola AY9 negative control, and no-peptide well. General study points: Of 8 or 9 antigen-specific beta clonotypes, six or seven appeared to cross-react with escape variants. Only beta chains were identified, marking proliferation to antigen, not function.

Germline V gene lookup returns CDR1 MNHEY and CDR2 SMNVEV (reference sequence). CDR3 size: 15 residues. The V gene lost 2 bases and the J gene lost 0 bases, with 11 bases spanning the gap. As to this clone: Its antigen is not known.

Measured with immunoSEQ multiplex PCR; TCRdb has only the in-frame clones, and not every one. The sample has roughly 1,100 clones, 72% seen once; the top ten hold less than 50%. The TCR originated in a male donor with HIV. The rearrangement links TRBV27 to TRBJ2-7; D is undetermined. Material for sequencing was cultured CD8+ T cells derived from PBMCs. The CDR3 region has the DNA TGTGCCAGCAGTTTACAAGCCGGTAGCTCCTACGAGCAGTACTTC. This translates into CASSLQAGSSYEQYF.